Listed below are T cell receptor beta chains from one sample, sequenced in a study of identical twins. TCRdb called the 5' RACE reads again in MiXCR, with one record for every CDR3 protein. The table has about 810,000 distinct CDR3 sequences, roughly an eighth seen once. This same sample was also part of a study on yellow fever vaccine responses in identical twins.

The sample comprised PBMCs. These receptors originate from a woman between 18 and 29 years old in good health. CDR3s leave out the opening cysteine and the closing phenylalanine or tryptophan. Clone sizes are given selectively: once, few, many, or a class where the clone is expanded.

CDR3 length: 15; V gene: TRBV12-3/TRBV12-4; J gene: TRBJ2-1; clone size: many; CDR3 protein: ASRKPGAGVKGNEQF
CDR3 length: 11; V gene: TRBV5-1; J gene: TRBJ2-7; clone size: many; CDR3 protein: ASSEVQGSKQY
CDR3 length: 12; V gene: TRBV20-1; J gene: TRBJ2-5; clone size: .; CDR3 protein: SARTGGREETQY
CDR3 length: 17; V gene: TRBV11-2; J gene: TRBJ2-3; clone size: .; CDR3 protein: ASSPRQGPGEAGTDTQY
CDR3 length: 16; V gene: TRBV24-1; J gene: TRBJ2-1; clone size: .; CDR3 protein: ATSDPGLAGEDYNEQF
CDR3 length: 18; V gene: TRBV6-1; J gene: TRBJ2-5; clone size: .; CDR3 protein: ASSELGLAGGFESGETQY
CDR3 length: 9; V gene: TRBV29-1; J gene: TRBJ2-1; clone size: few; CDR3 protein: SVGAGNEQF
CDR3 length: 13; V gene: TRBV4-2; J gene: TRBJ2-1; clone size: many; CDR3 protein: ASSQEGTIYNEQF
CDR3 length: 10; V gene: TRBV6-6; J gene: TRBJ2-1; clone size: few; CDR3 protein: ASSYTRNEQF
CDR3 length: 11; V gene: TRBV3-1; J gene: TRBJ1-2; clone size: few; CDR3 protein: ASSLGQVDFNT
CDR3 length: 16; V gene: TRBV16; J gene: TRBJ1-6; clone size: many; CDR3 protein: ASSRDIQGDGHNSPLH
CDR3 length: 10; V gene: TRBV27; J gene: TRBJ1-1; clone size: many; CDR3 protein: ASSRAGAEAF
CDR3 length: 12; V gene: TRBV12-5; J gene: TRBJ1-1; clone size: few; CDR3 protein: ASGLGQGSTEAF
CDR3 length: 15; V gene: TRBV29-1; J gene: TRBJ2-5; clone size: .; CDR3 protein: SVEDPRLAGGKETQY
CDR3 length: 12; V gene: TRBV10-3; J gene: TRBJ2-3; clone size: few; CDR3 protein: AISANRNTDTQY
CDR3 length: 14; V gene: TRBV12-3/TRBV12-4; J gene: TRBJ2-3; clone size: few; CDR3 protein: ASSTPPGGGTDTQY
CDR3 length: 18; V gene: TRBV6-2/TRBV6-3; J gene: TRBJ2-1; clone size: few; CDR3 protein: ASSYRRWGLALRLYNEQF
CDR3 length: 15; V gene: TRBV4-1; J gene: TRBJ2-3; clone size: many; CDR3 protein: ASSQKAGGLTTDTQY
CDR3 length: 10; V gene: TRBV11-2; J gene: TRBJ2-3; clone size: .; CDR3 protein: ASNLERDSQY
CDR3 length: 12; V gene: TRBV6-5; J gene: TRBJ1-2; clone size: .; CDR3 protein: ASSYSRRGYGYT
CDR3 length: 15; V gene: TRBV18; J gene: TRBJ2-2; clone size: .; CDR3 protein: ASSPPGGSPNTGELF
CDR3 length: 12; V gene: TRBV6-5; J gene: TRBJ2-2; clone size: many; CDR3 protein: ASSYEQIAGELF
CDR3 length: 10; V gene: TRBV7-9; J gene: TRBJ2-1; clone size: few; CDR3 protein: ASTALHNEQF
CDR3 length: 15; V gene: TRBV7-9; J gene: TRBJ2-1; clone size: few; CDR3 protein: ASSSTRDRGLLNEQF
CDR3 length: 12; V gene: TRBV29-1; J gene: TRBJ2-5; clone size: few; CDR3 protein: SVLATWSWETQY
CDR3 length: 14; V gene: TRBV20-1; J gene: TRBJ2-7; clone size: few; CDR3 protein: CARDPHREGRYEQY
CDR3 length: 12; V gene: TRBV6-1; J gene: TRBJ1-1; clone size: few; CDR3 protein: ASIRTPMGTEAF
CDR3 length: 11; V gene: TRBV27; J gene: TRBJ2-7; clone size: few; CDR3 protein: ASSRGGTGEQY
CDR3 length: 15; V gene: TRBV3-1; J gene: TRBJ2-1; clone size: .; CDR3 protein: ASSPRRVFIPYNEQF
CDR3 length: 12; V gene: TRBV7-6; J gene: TRBJ2-3; clone size: .; CDR3 protein: ASSLTQGTDTQY
CDR3 length: 15; V gene: TRBV5-5; J gene: TRBJ2-1; clone size: many; CDR3 protein: ASSSRTVTYGDNEQF
CDR3 length: 11; V gene: TRBV14; J gene: TRBJ2-1; clone size: many; CDR3 protein: ASSLGKYNEQF
CDR3 length: 17; V gene: TRBV4-1; J gene: TRBJ2-2; clone size: few; CDR3 protein: ASSQFGLAGGPNTGELF
CDR3 length: 13; V gene: TRBV7-2; J gene: TRBJ2-7; clone size: .; CDR3 protein: ASSLGSSGIYEQY
CDR3 length: 14; V gene: TRBV5-6; J gene: TRBJ2-1; clone size: few; CDR3 protein: ASSAARRGKYNEQF
CDR3 length: 12; V gene: TRBV25-1; J gene: TRBJ2-1; clone size: .; CDR3 protein: ASSAKADGNEQF
CDR3 length: 15; V gene: TRBV4-2; J gene: TRBJ2-4; clone size: few; CDR3 protein: ASSQDVGIKAKNIQY
CDR3 length: 14; V gene: TRBV11-2; J gene: TRBJ1-1; clone size: .; CDR3 protein: ASSPLRGQAYTEAF
CDR3 length: 14; V gene: TRBV4-1; J gene: TRBJ2-1; clone size: many; CDR3 protein: ASSQTSGGVFGEQF
CDR3 length: 13; V gene: TRBV28; J gene: TRBJ2-1; clone size: once; CDR3 protein: ASSRAGRPPNEQF
CDR3 length: 16; V gene: TRBV27; J gene: TRBJ2-1; clone size: many; CDR3 protein: ASSPRTVDFYSYNEQF
CDR3 length: 14; V gene: TRBV28; J gene: TRBJ2-3; clone size: .; CDR3 protein: ASSLRGATSTDTQY
CDR3 length: 14; V gene: TRBV7-8; J gene: TRBJ2-2; clone size: many; CDR3 protein: ASSFGSAGAPGELF
CDR3 length: 11; V gene: TRBV9; J gene: TRBJ2-3; clone size: many; CDR3 protein: ASSVGSTDTQY
CDR3 length: 15; V gene: TRBV5-1; J gene: TRBJ1-2; clone size: .; CDR3 protein: ASSLLPQQGADYGYT
CDR3 length: 11; V gene: TRBV20-1; J gene: TRBJ2-2; clone size: many; CDR3 protein: SAGGQFTGELF
CDR3 length: 16; V gene: TRBV21-1; J gene: TRBJ2-1; clone size: .; CDR3 protein: ASSKGGSGRAEDKEQF
CDR3 length: 15; V gene: TRBV4-1; J gene: TRBJ2-1; clone size: few; CDR3 protein: ASSPKGGGSAGNEQF
CDR3 length: 13; V gene: TRBV11-2; J gene: TRBJ2-3; clone size: .; CDR3 protein: ASSSRGGFADTQY
CDR3 length: 9; V gene: TRBV12-3/TRBV12-4; J gene: TRBJ1-1; clone size: many; CDR3 protein: ASRLNTEAF
CDR3 length: 14; V gene: TRBV7-9; J gene: TRBJ2-2; clone size: few; CDR3 protein: ASSTTKGTNTGELF
CDR3 length: 11; V gene: TRBV5-6; J gene: TRBJ2-7; clone size: .; CDR3 protein: ASSYRDAYEQY
CDR3 length: 14; V gene: TRBV21-1; J gene: TRBJ1-6; clone size: few; CDR3 protein: ASSKIGQGAISPLH
CDR3 length: 13; V gene: TRBV11-2; J gene: TRBJ2-5; clone size: few; CDR3 protein: ASSLWGSGQETQY